The 15 T cell receptor beta chains below come from one sample, sequenced in a study of identical twins. One entry per CDR3 protein results from TCRdb running MiXCR on the 5' RACE reads. The data contain 300,000 or so distinct CDR3 sequences, roughly 9.7% of them singletons. This same sample was also part of a study on yellow fever vaccine responses in identical twins.

The source material was CD8+ T cells sorted from blood. Receptor source: a woman between 18 and 30 years old in good health.

This clonotype has more than one count but fewer than ten. The V call is TRBV6-1, the J call TRBJ2-1; TRBD2 matches at 9 bases. The CDR3 is 13 residues long. Germline V gene sequence: CDR1 MNHNS, CDR2 SASEGT. Germline trimming cut 8 bases from V and 4 bases from J; bases unmatched to any gene: 3. CDR3 sequence reads: CASGTSKYNEQFF. The CDR3 coding sequence is TGTGCCAGCGGGACTAGCAAATACAATGAGCAGTTCTTC.

The chain uses TRBV7-2 and TRBJ2-7, with 10 nucleotides matching TRBD2. This CDR3 has 15 residues. J was trimmed by 5 bases and V by 3 bases; bases with no gene match: 7. Germline assignment: CDR1 SGHTA and CDR2 FQGNSA. CDR3 sequence: CASSFPGTSEDEQYF. As DNA, the CDR3 is TGTGCCAGCAGCTTCCCCGGGACTAGCGAGGACGAGCAGTACTTC. Full variable domain (missing parts from reference TRBV7-2 and TRBJ2-7): GAGVSQSPSNKVTEKGKDVELRCDPISGHTALYWYRQSLGQGLEFLIYFQGNSAPDKSGLPSDRFSAERTGGSVSTLTIQRTQQEDSAVYLCASSFPGTSEDEQYFGPGTRLTVT.

This rearrangement joins TRBV7-9 to TRBJ2-3; TRBD1 matches 8 bases. V dropped 0 bases and J dropped 5; count of bases not matched to a gene: 1. The CDR3 is 14 residues long. Germline CDR1 is SEHNR and CDR2 is FQNEAQ (reference sequence). The CDR3 coding sequence is TGTGCCAGCAGCTTAGCTACAGGGGGAGATACGCAGTATTTT. It translates to CASSLATGGDTQYF. The full variable domain, its missing parts supplied by reference TRBV7-9 and TRBJ2-3, is DTGVSQNPRHKITKRGQNVTFRCDPISEHNRLYWYRQTLGQGPEFLTYFQNEAQLEKSRLLSDRFSAERPKGSFSTLEIQRTEQGDSAMYLCASSLATGGDTQYFGPGTRLTVL.

This clonotype came up many times. The chain recombines TRBV7-9 with TRBJ2-1; 7 nucleotides match TRBD2. The V gene's germline CDR1 is SEHNR and CDR2 FQNEAQ (reference sequence). This CDR3 spans 17 amino acids. V lost 3 bases, J lost 2 bases, and 10 bases stayed unmatched. The CDR3 DNA reads as TGTGCCAGCAGCTTCCCTCGTGAGAGCGGGGCCTACAATGAGCAGTTCTTC. Translation: CASSFPRESGAYNEQFF. The complete variable domain, with remaining parts taken from reference TRBV7-9 and TRBJ2-1, reads DTGVSQNPRHKITKRGQNVTFRCDPISEHNRLYWYRQTLGQGPEFLTYFQNEAQLEKSRLLSDRFSAERPKGSFSTLEIQRTEQGDSAMYLCASSFPRESGAYNEQFFGPGTRLTVL.

This clonotype was detected a few times. This chain joins TRBV10-3 and TRBJ2-7; 13 bases align to TRBD2. Germline V gene sequence: CDR1 ENHRY, CDR2 SYGVKD. V trimming: 0 bases; J trimming: 7 bases; junction bases outside the gene matches: 9. The CDR3 is made up of 17 amino acids. The CDR3 nucleotides read TGTGCCATCAGTGAGTCGACCCCACTAGCGGGAGGGGGTGAGCAGTACTTC. Translated: CAISESTPLAGGGEQYF.

This clonotype was seen only a few times. V is TRBV4-1 and J is TRBJ2-1; perhaps TRBD2 as D (5 bases). The germline V gene has CDR1 MGHRA and CDR2 YSYEKL. There are 16 residues in the CDR3. The ends were cut back, 0 bases at V and 4 bases at J, with 13 bases in the middle. The CDR3 bases are TGCGCCAGCAGCCAAGAAGCGACGGACTTTTACAATGAGCAGTTCTTC. Translating it yields CASSQEATDFYNEQFF.

This clonotype was recorded at least ten times. This CDR3 is CASSFSPETQYF. In DNA form, the CDR3 reads TGCGCCAGCAGCTTTTCTCCAGAGACCCAGTACTTC. The V call is TRBV5-1, the J call TRBJ2-5; D remains unclear. Between the trimmed V and J ends, which lost 2 bases and 4 bases, there was a span of 6 bases. CDR1 is SGHRS, CDR2 YFSETQ, per germline. CDR3 size: 12 residues.

The chain has TRBV20-1 and TRBJ2-3, with D tentatively TRBD1 (5 bases). V lost 3 bases, J lost 6 bases, and 16 bases lay in between. Looked up from germline, CDR1 is DFQATT and CDR2 is SNEGSKA (reference sequence). The length of the CDR3 is 14 residues. This CDR3 reads CSASGAEKHDTQYF. CDR3 bases: TGCAGTGCTAGTGGGGCGGAAAAGCATGATACGCAGTATTTT.

In its sample, this clonotype was seen a few times. The chain uses TRBV6-2 or TRBV6-3 and TRBJ2-5; 10 bases are a match to TRBD2. Looked up from germline, CDR1 is MNHEY and CDR2 is SVGEGT. The CDR3 covers 16 residues. After removal of 4 bases from V and 5 bases from J, the junction contained 10 bases not matched to a gene. The CDR3 is CASSSAQTSGWETQYF. The CDR3 nucleotides read TGTGCCAGCAGTTCGGCCCAGACTAGCGGGTGGGAGACCCAGTACTTC.

This clonotype came up a few times. The genes are TRBV5-1 and TRBJ2-7; no clear D. V was trimmed by 0 bases and J by 4 bases, leaving 8 bases between them. Germline V gene lookup returns CDR1 SGHRS and CDR2 YFSETQ. The CDR3 spans 13 residues. The CDR3 nucleotides are TGCGCCAGCAGCTTGGCTACGTCTTACGAGCAGTACTTC. Translating it yields CASSLATSYEQYF.

This clonotype was seen a few times. The rearrangement joins TRBV7-9 to TRBJ1-5; D may be TRBD1 (6 bases). Germline CDR1 reads SEHNR; CDR2 reads FQNEAQ (reference sequence). The CDR3 length is 15 residues. Trimming took 5 bases from V and 7 from J, leaving 18 bases between them. CDR3 sequence reads: CASSPDGTIGQPQHF. The CDR3, as DNA: TGTGCCAGCAGCCCAGACGGGACAATTGGGCAGCCCCAGCATTTT.

V gene TRBV30 combines with J gene TRBJ2-3, with 10 bases lining up with TRBD2. CDR1 and CDR2 (germline): GTSNPN, SVGIG (reference sequence). The V and J ends lost 7 bases and 3 bases, in that order; junction bases with no gene match: 22. The CDR3 has 19 amino acids. As DNA, the CDR3 is TGTGCCTTTCACCAAGGGGGGGGCGATAGCGGGAGGTTGACAGATACGCAGTATTTT. Encoded protein: CAFHQGGGDSGRLTDTQYF.

This clonotype turned up a few times. This chain links TRBV12-3 or TRBV12-4 with TRBJ2-5, with D tentatively TRBD1 (6 bases). CDR3 size: 16 residues. V shed 1 base and J shed 4 bases, with 16 bases lying between them. CDR3 sequence reads: CASSLGLGADPETQYF. CDR3 bases: TGTGCCAGCAGTTTAGGATTGGGGGCGGATCCAGAGACCCAGTACTTC.

In its sample, this clonotype was seen many times. The V and J genes are TRBV5-1 and TRBJ2-5; 7 nucleotides match TRBD1. The germline CDR1 and CDR2 sequences are SGHRS and YFSETQ. This CDR3 has 14 residues. V trimming: 4 bases; J trimming: 5 bases; junction bases outside the gene matches: 8. The CDR3 nucleotides are TGCGCCAGCAGCACCCGACAGGGCCTGGAGACCCAGTACTTC. It specifies CASSTRQGLETQYF.

This clonotype has a count of ten or more. The J gene is TRBJ2-1, the V gene TRBV10-3, with 10 bases lining up with TRBD2. This CDR3 region has 16 residues. V shed 6 bases, J shed 0 bases, and the junction held 5 bases outside the gene matches. Germline V gene data show CDR1 as ENHRY and CDR2 as SYGVKD. In nucleotides, the CDR3 is TGTGCCATCAGGGGACTAGCGATGAGCTCCTACAATGAGCAGTTCTTC. Translated, it gives CAIRGLAMSSYNEQFF.